The 18 T cell receptor beta chains below come from one sample, sequenced in a study of cytomegalovirus exposure and HLA in healthy donors. Primers: 60 Vbeta forward and 13 Jbeta reverse. Some clones are missing from TCRdb's copy, which holds only in-frame ones; the method was immunoSEQ multiplex PCR. Of roughly 130,000 clones listed, about three quarters were seen once; the top ten hold under 3%. The specimen sequenced was PBMCs. Receptor source: a woman aged 60 to 75 in good health and CMV-seropositive.

The table lists this clone with a few counts. The chain couples TRBV6-5 to TRBJ2-1; 8 positions match TRBD2. V lost 2 bases and J lost 1; bases outside the gene matches: 4. The CDR3 is 16 amino acids. Germline V lookup: CDR1 MNHEY, CDR2 SVGAGI. CDR3 in amino acids: CASSYRRGASYNEQFF. In nucleotides, the CDR3 is TGTGCCAGCAGTTACCGGCGGGGGGCGTCCTACAATGAGCAGTTCTTC.

This sequence joins TRBV10-3 and TRBJ2-3; D unclear. V gave up 8 bases and J gave up 1 base, with 13 bases separating them. Germline V gene lookup returns CDR1 ENHRY and CDR2 SYGVKD. There are 14 residues in the CDR3. The CDR3 DNA follows: TGTGCCATCGCGCCAGGTACCCGCACAGATACGCAGTATTTT. The encoded protein is CAIAPGTRTDTQYF.

This chain links TRBV5-1 with TRBJ2-5, with unresolved D. V dropped 2 bases and J dropped 1 base, with 12 bases sitting between them. CDR1 and CDR2 from the germline V gene are SGHRS and YFSETQ. This CDR3 has 15 amino acids. CDR3 amino acids: CASSFIQALQETQYF. Written as DNA, the CDR3 is TGCGCCAGCAGCTTCATTCAGGCTCTCCAAGAGACCCAGTACTTC.

This chain uses TRBV29-1 with TRBJ1-1; TRBD1 matches at 8 bases. Germline CDR1 is SQVTM and CDR2 is ANQGSEA. The CDR3 consists of 13 residues. The junction had 5 bases not matched to a gene; V was cut back by 4 bases and J by 4 bases. The CDR3 region has the DNA TGCAGCGTTGGCAGGGGGCTTGGCACTGAAGCTTTCTTT. Its protein product is CSVGRGLGTEAFF.

Comment on this clone: At one boundary the junction diverges from the germline segment, which might be a read error. V usage is TRBV5-6 and J usage is TRBJ1-3, with D maybe TRBD1 (5 bases). CDR1 is SGHDT, CDR2 YYEEEE, per germline. The CDR3 consists of 14 residues. Written as DNA, the CDR3 is TGTGCCAGCACCCTATGGGGCTCTGGGAACACCATATATTTT. Translating it yields CASTLWGSGNTIYF. The full variable domain, in which reference TRBV5-6 and TRBJ1-3 provide the parts outside the CDR3, is DAGVTQSPTHLIKTRGQQVTLRCSPKSGHDTVSWYQQALGQGPQFIFQYYEEEERQRGNFPDRFSGHQFPNYSSELNVNALLLGDSALYLCASTLWGSGNTIYFGEGSWLTVV.

This chain uses TRBV9 with TRBJ2-1; tentatively, D is TRBD2 (5 bases). Germline-derived CDR1 and CDR2 are SGDLS and YYNGEE. The CDR3 contains 15 residues. Trimming stripped 3 bases from V and 2 bases from J, with 12 bases between. This CDR3 is CASSAGSGPYNEQFF. The CDR3 region has the DNA TGTGCCAGCAGCGCGGGGTCCGGTCCCTACAATGAGCAGTTCTTC. Filled out from reference TRBV9 and TRBJ2-1, the complete variable domain reads DSGVTQTPKHLITATGQRVTLRCSPRSGDLSVYWYQQSLDQGLQFLIQYYNGEERAKGNILERFSAQQFPDLHSELNLSSLELGDSALYFCASSAGSGPYNEQFFGPGTRLTVL.

The V gene is TRBV6-5, the J gene TRBJ1-2, with D maybe TRBD1 (5 bases). Germline assignment: CDR1 MNHEY and CDR2 SVGAGI. Trimming shortened V by 6 bases and J by 8 bases, and 22 bases separated the two germline ends. The CDR3 consists of 15 residues. CDR3 in DNA: TGTGCCAGCAGGGGAACAGGTTCTCTATCCGCAGGCTACACCTTC. Translation: CASRGTGSLSAGYTF.

This rearrangement joins TRBV6-6 to TRBJ2-7; 9 bases align to TRBD1. Germline loops: CDR1 MNHNY, CDR2 SVGAGI (reference sequence). CDR3 length: 15 amino acids. With V trimmed by 6 bases and J by 2 bases, 8 bases remained unmatched. The chain's CDR3 is CASSPPGTGTYEQYF. CDR3 sequence (DNA): TGTGCCAGCAGCCCTCCCGGGACAGGGACCTACGAGCAGTACTTC.

CDR3 in amino acids: CASSLGPRTGSNEKLFF. CDR3 DNA sequence: TGTGCCAGCAGCTTAGGTCCCCGGACAGGGAGTAATGAAAAACTGTTTTTT. The V gene is TRBV5-4, the J gene TRBJ1-4; 8 bases are a match to TRBD1. The junction had 10 bases not matched to a gene; V was cut back by 2 bases and J by 4 bases. The CDR3 sequence is 17 residues long. Germline V gene sequence: CDR1 SGHNT, CDR2 YYREEE (reference sequence).

The chain recombines TRBV7-3 with TRBJ2-1; 14 nucleotides line up with TRBD2. V gave up 4 bases and J gave up 4 bases; unmatched junction bases: 3. The CDR3 has 16 amino acids. Germline V gene sequence: CDR1 SGHTA, CDR2 FQGTGA. The CDR3 nucleotides are TGTGCCAGCAGCTACTGGACTAGCGGGGGGTACAATGAGCAGTTCTTC. Protein: CASSYWTSGGYNEQFF. Full variable domain (missing parts from reference TRBV7-3 and TRBJ2-1): GAGVSQTPSNKVTEKGKYVELRCDPISGHTALYWYRQSLGQGPEFLIYFQGTGAADDSGLPNDRFFAVRPEGSVSTLKIQRTERGDSAVYLCASSYWTSGGYNEQFFGPGTRLTVL.

This chain connects TRBV10-3 to TRBJ2-7; maybe TRBD2 (6 bases). The germline V and J ends were trimmed by 7 bases and 6 bases, with 16 bases remaining between them. This CDR3 is 13 amino acids long. The germline gives CDR1 ENHRY, CDR2 SYGVKD. CDR3 bases: TGTGCCATCACCCGGGGAGCCGGGGGCGAGCAGTACTTC. This gives the protein CAITRGAGGEQYF.

This clone showed up just a few times. This sequence joins TRBV11-3 and TRBJ2-5, with 9 bases identical to TRBD2. CDR1 is SGHNT and CDR2 is YENEEA in the germline V gene. The CDR3 is 15 amino acids. J gave up 1 base and V 2 bases, and 2 bases lay outside the gene matches. The CDR3, as DNA: TGTGCCAGCAGCTTAAGAGCGGGGGGCCAAGAGACCCAGTACTTC. The encoded protein is CASSLRAGGQETQYF.

The rearrangement joins TRBV10-3 to TRBJ2-5; 7 nucleotides align to TRBD2. The germline gives CDR1 ENHRY, CDR2 SYGVKD. J lost 2 bases, V lost 6 bases, and 3 bases had no gene match. This CDR3 has 13 residues. In nucleotides, the CDR3 is TGTGCCATCAGGGGGGGGGAACAAGAGACCCAGTACTTC. Translating it yields CAIRGGEQETQYF.

This clone has more than one count but fewer than ten. This chain connects TRBV4-1 to TRBJ2-7, with 8 bases identical to TRBD2. The CDR3 spans 16 residues. Per germline, CDR1 MGHRA and CDR2 YSYEKL. Trimming at V came to 1 base and at J to 2 bases, leaving 7 bases not matched to a gene. The CDR3 sequence: CASSQAPGGGTYEQYF. Written as DNA, the CDR3 is TGCGCCAGCAGCCAAGCACCGGGGGGGGGAACCTACGAGCAGTACTTC.

The chain uses TRBV19 and TRBJ1-2; TRBD1 matches at 7 bases. CDR3 length equals 15 residues. Germline CDR1 is LNHDA and CDR2 is SQIVND (reference sequence). Trimming took 1 base from V and 8 from J; bases not matched to a gene: 10. CDR3 bases: TGTGCCAGTAGTATAGGGGCTCAGGGGGTGCGAGGCTACACCTTC. Its translation is CASSIGAQGVRGYTF.

The chain is built from TRBV28 and TRBJ2-7; maybe TRBD2 (5 bases). CDR1 is MDHEN and CDR2 is SYDVKM in the germline V gene. The length of the CDR3 is 14 residues. V was trimmed by 2 bases and J by 2 bases, leaving 10 bases between them. The CDR3 DNA is TGTGCCAGCAGTTTAACACTAGGTCCCTACGAGCAGTACTTC. Translating gives CASSLTLGPYEQYF.

A few counts support this clone. The CDR3 nucleotides are TGTGCCAGCAGAGGAGGACTGACTGAAGCTTTCTTT. This gives the protein CASRGGLTEAFF. V usage is TRBV27 and J usage is TRBJ1-1; no firm D call. The CDR3 sequence is 12 residues long. The V and J ends lost 6 bases and 5 bases respectively, with 10 bases between them. Germline-derived CDR1 and CDR2 are MNHEY and SMNVEV (reference sequence).

This chain links TRBV7-6 with TRBJ2-5; D is possibly TRBD1 (6 bases). This CDR3 is built from 13 residues. Germline V gene data show CDR1 as SGHVS and CDR2 as FNYEAQ. The germline V and J ends were trimmed by 4 bases and 2 bases, with 8 bases remaining between them. CDR3 amino acids: CASSWTVQETQYF. Here the CDR3 DNA reads TGTGCCAGCAGCTGGACAGTACAAGAGACCCAGTACTTC.